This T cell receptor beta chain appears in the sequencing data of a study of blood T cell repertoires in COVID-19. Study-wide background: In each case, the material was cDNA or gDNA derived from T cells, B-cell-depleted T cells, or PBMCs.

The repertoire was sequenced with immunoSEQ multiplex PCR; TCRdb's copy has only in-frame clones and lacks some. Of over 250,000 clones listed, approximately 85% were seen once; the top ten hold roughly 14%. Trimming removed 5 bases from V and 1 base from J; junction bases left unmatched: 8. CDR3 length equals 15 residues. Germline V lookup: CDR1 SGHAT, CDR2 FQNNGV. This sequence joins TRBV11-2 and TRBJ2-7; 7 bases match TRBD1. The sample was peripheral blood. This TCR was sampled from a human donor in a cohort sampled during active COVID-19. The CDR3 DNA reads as TGTGCCAGCAGCATCGGACAGGCCCTATCCTACGAGCAGTACTTC. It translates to CASSIGQALSYEQYF. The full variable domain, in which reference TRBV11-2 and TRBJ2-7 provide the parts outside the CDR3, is EAGVAQSPRYKIIEKRQSVAFWCNPISGHATLYWYQQILGQGPKLLIQFQNNGVVDDSQLPKDRFSAERLKGVDSTLKIQPAKLEDSAVYLCASSIGQALSYEQYFGPGTRLTVT.